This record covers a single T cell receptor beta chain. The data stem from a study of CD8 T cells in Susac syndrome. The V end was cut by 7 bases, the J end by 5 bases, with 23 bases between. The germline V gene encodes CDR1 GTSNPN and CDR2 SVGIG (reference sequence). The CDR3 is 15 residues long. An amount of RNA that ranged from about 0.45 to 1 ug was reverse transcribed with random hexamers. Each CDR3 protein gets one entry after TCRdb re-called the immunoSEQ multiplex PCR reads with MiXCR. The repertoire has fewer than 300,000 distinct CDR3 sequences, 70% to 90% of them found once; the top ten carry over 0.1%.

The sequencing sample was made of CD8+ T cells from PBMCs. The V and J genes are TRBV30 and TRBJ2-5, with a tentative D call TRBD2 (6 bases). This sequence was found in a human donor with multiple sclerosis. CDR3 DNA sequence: TGTGCCTCTCAATCCGGGAGTGGAGTGATGGAGACCCAGTACTTC. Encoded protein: CASQSGSGVMETQYF.